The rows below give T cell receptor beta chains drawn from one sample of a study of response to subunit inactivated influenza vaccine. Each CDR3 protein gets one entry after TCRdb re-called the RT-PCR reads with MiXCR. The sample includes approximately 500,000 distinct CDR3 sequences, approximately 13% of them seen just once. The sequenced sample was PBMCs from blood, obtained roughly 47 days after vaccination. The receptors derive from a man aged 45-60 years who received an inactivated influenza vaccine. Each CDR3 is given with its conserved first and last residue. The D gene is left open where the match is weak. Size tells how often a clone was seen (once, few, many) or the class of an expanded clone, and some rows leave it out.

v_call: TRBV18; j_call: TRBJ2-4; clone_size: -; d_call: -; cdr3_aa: CASSLGRIQYF; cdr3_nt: TGTGCCAGCTCACTTGGTCGGATTCAGTACTTC
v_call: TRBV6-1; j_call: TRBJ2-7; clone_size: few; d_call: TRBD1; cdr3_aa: CASSPGTGGGYEQYF; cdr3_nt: TGTGCCAGCAGCCCCGGGACAGGGGGCGGTTACGAGCAGTACTTC
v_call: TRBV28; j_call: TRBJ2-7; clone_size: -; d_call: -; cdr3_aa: CASSFLTDYEQYF; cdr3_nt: TGTGCCAGCAGTTTCCTCACAGATTACGAGCAGTACTTC
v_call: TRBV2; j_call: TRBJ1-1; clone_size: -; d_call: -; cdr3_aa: CASSETGENTEAFF; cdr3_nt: TGTGCCAGCAGTGAAACAGGAGAGAACACTGAAGCTTTCTTT
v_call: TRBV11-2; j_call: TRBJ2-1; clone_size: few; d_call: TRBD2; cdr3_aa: CASSLDLAGGYNEQFF; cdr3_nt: TGTGCCAGCAGCTTAGATCTAGCGGGGGGCTACAATGAGCAGTTCTTC
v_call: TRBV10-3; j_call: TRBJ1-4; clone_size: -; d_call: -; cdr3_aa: CATQRVLSEKLFF; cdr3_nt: TGTGCCACCCAGAGGGTATTAAGCGAAAAACTGTTTTTT
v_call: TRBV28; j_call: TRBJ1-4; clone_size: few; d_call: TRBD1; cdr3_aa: CAITGGPDRKKLFF; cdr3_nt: TGTGCCATTACAGGGGGGCCAGACCGTAAAAAACTGTTTTTT
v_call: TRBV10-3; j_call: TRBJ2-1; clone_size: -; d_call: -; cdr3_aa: CAITSLNEQFF; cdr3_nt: TGTGCCATCACCTCCCTCAATGAGCAGTTCTTC
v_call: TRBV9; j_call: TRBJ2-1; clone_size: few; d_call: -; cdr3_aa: CASSRVSNNEQFF; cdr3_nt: TGTGCCAGCAGCCGGGTCAGCAACAATGAGCAGTTCTTC
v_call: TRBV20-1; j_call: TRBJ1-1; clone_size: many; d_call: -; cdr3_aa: CSASFILNTEAFF; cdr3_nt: TGCAGTGCTAGTTTTATACTGAACACTGAAGCTTTCTTT
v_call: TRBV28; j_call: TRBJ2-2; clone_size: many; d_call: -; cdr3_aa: CASSPQSGNTGELFF; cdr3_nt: TGTGCCAGCAGTCCACAGTCGGGTAACACCGGGGAGCTGTTTTTT
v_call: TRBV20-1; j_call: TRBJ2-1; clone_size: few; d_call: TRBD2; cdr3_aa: CSAGRAGGHGNEQFF; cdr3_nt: TGCAGTGCTGGCCGAGCGGGGGGGCACGGCAATGAGCAGTTCTTC
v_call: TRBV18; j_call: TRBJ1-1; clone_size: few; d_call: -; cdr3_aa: CASSPGTFEAFF; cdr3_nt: TGTGCCAGCTCACCGGGGACTTTTGAAGCTTTCTTT
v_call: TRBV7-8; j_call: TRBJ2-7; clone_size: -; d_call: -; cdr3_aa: CASSLAGHLFSPYEQYF; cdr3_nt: TGTGCCAGCAGCTTAGCTGGACATTTATTTTCTCCCTACGAGCAGTACTTC
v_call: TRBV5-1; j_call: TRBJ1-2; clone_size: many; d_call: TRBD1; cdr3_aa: CASSFGGTAYGYTF; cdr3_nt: TGCGCCAGCAGCTTTGGCGGGACAGCATATGGCTACACCTTC
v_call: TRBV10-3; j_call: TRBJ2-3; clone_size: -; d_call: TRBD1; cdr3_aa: CAIQGGARTDTQYF; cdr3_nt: TGTGCCATTCAAGGGGGCGCGAGGACAGATACGCAGTATTTT
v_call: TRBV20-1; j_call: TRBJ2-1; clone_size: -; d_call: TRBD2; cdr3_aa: CSASSGRGNNEQFF; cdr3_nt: TGCAGTGCCTCAAGCGGGAGAGGAAACAATGAGCAGTTCTTC
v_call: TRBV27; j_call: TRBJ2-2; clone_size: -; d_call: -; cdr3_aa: CASSLYLTTKGNTGELFF; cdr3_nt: TGTGCCAGCAGTTTATATTTAACCACTAAGGGAAACACCGGGGAGCTGTTTTTT
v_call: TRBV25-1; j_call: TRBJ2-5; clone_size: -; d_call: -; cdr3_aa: CASNTRIQETQYF; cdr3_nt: TGTGCCAGCAATACCAGGATTCAAGAGACCCAGTACTTC
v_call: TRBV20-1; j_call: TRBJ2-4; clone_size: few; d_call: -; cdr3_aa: CSARPTRGRVAKNIQYF; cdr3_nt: TGCAGTGCTAGGCCGACCAGAGGGCGGGTAGCCAAAAACATTCAGTACTTC
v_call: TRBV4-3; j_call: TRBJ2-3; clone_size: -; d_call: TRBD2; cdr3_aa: CASSQGEWGGTDTQYF; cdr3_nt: TGCGCCAGCAGCCAAGGCGAATGGGGGGGTACAGATACGCAGTATTTT
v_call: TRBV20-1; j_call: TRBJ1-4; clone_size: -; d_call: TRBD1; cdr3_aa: CSARAPGTENEKLFF; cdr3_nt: TGCAGTGCTAGAGCCCCCGGGACAGAAAATGAAAAACTGTTTTTT
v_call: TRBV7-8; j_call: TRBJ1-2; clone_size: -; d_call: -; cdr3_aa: CASSLARGSEYGYTF; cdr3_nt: TGTGCCAGCAGCTTAGCGAGGGGGAGTGAGTATGGCTACACCTTC
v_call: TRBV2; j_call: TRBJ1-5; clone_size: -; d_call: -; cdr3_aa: CASSFQGDNQPQHF; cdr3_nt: TGTGCCAGCAGTTTCCAGGGAGACAATCAGCCCCAGCATTTT
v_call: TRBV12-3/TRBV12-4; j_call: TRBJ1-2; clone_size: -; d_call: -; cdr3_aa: CASSPPGKDGYTF; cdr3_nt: TGTGCCAGCAGTCCCCCAGGGAAGGATGGCTACACCTTC
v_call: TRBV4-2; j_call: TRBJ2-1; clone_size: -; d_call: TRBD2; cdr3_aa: CASSQERTSGSTRFF; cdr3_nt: TGTGCCAGCAGCCAGGAAAGGACTAGCGGGAGTACACGGTTCTTC
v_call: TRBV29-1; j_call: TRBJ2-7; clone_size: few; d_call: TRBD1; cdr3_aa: CSVNRGEDEQYF; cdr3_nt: TGCAGCGTAAACAGGGGGGAGGACGAGCAGTACTTC
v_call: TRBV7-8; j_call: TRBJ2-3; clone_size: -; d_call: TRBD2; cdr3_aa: CATSAGGPTTDTQYF; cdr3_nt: TGTGCCACCTCAGCGGGAGGGCCTACCACAGATACGCAGTATTTT
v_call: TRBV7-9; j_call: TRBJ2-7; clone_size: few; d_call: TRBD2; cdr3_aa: CASSPGTSYVYEQYF; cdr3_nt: TGTGCCAGCAGCCCGGGGACTAGCTACGTCTACGAGCAGTACTTC
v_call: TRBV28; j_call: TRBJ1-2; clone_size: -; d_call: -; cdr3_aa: CASSIGAQYGYTF; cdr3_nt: TGTGCCAGCAGTATCGGGGCGCAGTATGGCTACACCTTC
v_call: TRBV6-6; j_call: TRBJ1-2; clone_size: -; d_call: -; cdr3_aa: CASTRTGGYTF; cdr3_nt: TGTGCCAGCACTCGGACGGGCGGCTACACCTTC
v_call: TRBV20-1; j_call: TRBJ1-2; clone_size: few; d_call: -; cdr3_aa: CSARTQGSSGYTF; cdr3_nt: TGCAGTGCTAGAACTCAGGGATCGTCTGGCTACACCTTC
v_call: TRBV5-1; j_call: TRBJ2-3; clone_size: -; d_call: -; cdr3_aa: CASRPSWLAESTDTQYF; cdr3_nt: TGCGCCAGCAGGCCTTCCTGGTTAGCGGAAAGCACAGATACGCAGTATTTT
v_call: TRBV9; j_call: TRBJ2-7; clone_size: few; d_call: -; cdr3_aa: CASSPWDITAAYEQYF; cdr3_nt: TGTGCCAGCAGCCCCTGGGACATCACTGCCGCCTACGAGCAGTACTTC
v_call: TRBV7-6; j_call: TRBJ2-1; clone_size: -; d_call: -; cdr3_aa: CASSRGLLSYNEQFF; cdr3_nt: TGTGCCAGCAGCCGCGGACTGCTCTCCTACAATGAGCAGTTCTTC
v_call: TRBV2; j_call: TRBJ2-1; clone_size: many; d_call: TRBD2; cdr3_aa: CASSGVAGVNNEQFF; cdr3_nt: TGTGCCAGCAGTGGGGTAGCGGGAGTGAACAATGAGCAGTTCTTC
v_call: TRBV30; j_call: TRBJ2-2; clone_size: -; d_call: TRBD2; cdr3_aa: CAWSKVAGDTGELFF; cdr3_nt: TGTGCCTGGAGTAAGGTAGCGGGAGACACCGGGGAGCTGTTTTTT
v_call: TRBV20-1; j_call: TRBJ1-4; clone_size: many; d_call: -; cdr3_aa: CSAKANEKLFF; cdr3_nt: TGCAGTGCTAAAGCCAATGAAAAACTGTTTTTT
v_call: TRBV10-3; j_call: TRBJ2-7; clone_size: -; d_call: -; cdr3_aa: CAIRYRDSYEQYF; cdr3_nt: TGTGCCATCAGATACAGGGATTCCTACGAGCAGTACTTC
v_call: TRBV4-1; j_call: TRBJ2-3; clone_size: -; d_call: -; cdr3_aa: CASSQPGTYTDTQYF; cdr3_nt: TGCGCCAGCAGCCAGCCCGGGACTTACACAGATACGCAGTATTTT
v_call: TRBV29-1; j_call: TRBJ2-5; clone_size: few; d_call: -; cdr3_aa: CSVETGGETQYF; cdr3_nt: TGCAGCGTTGAAACTGGGGGGGAGACCCAGTACTTC
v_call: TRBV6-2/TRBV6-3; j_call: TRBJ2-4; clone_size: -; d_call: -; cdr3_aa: CASSYTKPVDIQYF; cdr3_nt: TGTGCCAGCAGTTACACGAAACCCGTGGACATTCAGTACTTC
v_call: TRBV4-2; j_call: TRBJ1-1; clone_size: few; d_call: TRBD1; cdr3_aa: CASSDQFGTAEAFF; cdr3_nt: TGTGCCAGCAGCGACCAATTCGGGACAGCTGAAGCTTTCTTT
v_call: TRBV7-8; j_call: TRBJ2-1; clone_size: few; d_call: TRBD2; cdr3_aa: CASSWLAGVEQFF; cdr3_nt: TGTGCCAGCAGCTGGCTAGCGGGGGTTGAGCAGTTCTTC
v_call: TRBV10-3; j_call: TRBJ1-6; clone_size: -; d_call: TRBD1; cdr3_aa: CAISEGTELYNSPLHF; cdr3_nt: TGTGCCATCAGTGAGGGGACAGAGCTATATAATTCACCCCTCCACTTT
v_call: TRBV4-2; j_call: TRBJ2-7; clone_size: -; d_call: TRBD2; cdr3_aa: CASSQDQGLAGYYEQYF; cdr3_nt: TGTGCCAGCAGCCAAGATCAAGGGCTAGCGGGCTACTACGAGCAGTACTTC
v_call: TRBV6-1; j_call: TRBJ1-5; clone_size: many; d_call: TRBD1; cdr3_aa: CASSKGGWQPQHF; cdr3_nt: TGTGCCAGCAGTAAAGGGGGCTGGCAGCCCCAGCATTTT
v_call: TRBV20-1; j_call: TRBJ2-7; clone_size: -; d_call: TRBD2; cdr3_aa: CSARILLAGGNEQYF; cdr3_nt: TGCAGTGCTAGGATTCTCCTAGCGGGAGGGAACGAGCAGTACTTC
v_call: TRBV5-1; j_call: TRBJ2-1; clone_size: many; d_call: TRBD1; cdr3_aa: CASSLGGTDSYNEQFF; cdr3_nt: TGCGCCAGCAGCTTGGGTGGGACAGATTCCTACAATGAGCAGTTCTTC